This record looks at one T cell receptor (beta chain) sequence and its context. Its antigen is not known. Described treatment: oral pan-JAK inhibitor, 5-10 mg twice daily. Alopecia areata patients gave lesional scalp punch biopsies and peripheral blood samples. Both CD4+ and CD8+ T cells were separated by sorting PBMCs. This sample was taken from a study of CD8+ T cells in alopecia areata. Background on the study: Administration of oral tofacitinib to treated patients was at 5 to 10 mg twice daily. Study outcomes and limitations: Tofacitinib significantly brought down scalp clonality and expanded CD8+ clones among top 100.

The sequencing template was cDNA reverse transcribed from extracted RNA. Clones were sequenced by immunoSEQ multiplex PCR, and TCRdb holds only the in-frame ones, with some missing. The table has some 170,000 clones, 58% seen once. The V gene end was trimmed by 4 bases and the J gene end by 6 bases; junction bases not matched to a gene: 1. This CDR3 has 13 residues. Germline CDR1 and CDR2: SNHLY and FYNNEI. This clonotype was obtained from a human donor with alopecia areata. The chain is built from TRBV2 and TRBJ1-2, with 11 positions matching TRBD1. The sequencing here drew on CD4+ T cells sorted from blood, taken at approximately week 61, from a patient treated with tofacitinib. DNA of the CDR3: TGTGCCAGCAGTGGGACAGGGGGCAATGGCTACACCTTC. It yields the protein CASSGTGGNGYTF.